This record concerns one TCR beta chain sequence. Its antigen is not identified. The germline gives CDR1 SEHNR, CDR2 FQNEAQ (reference sequence). V gave up 3 bases and J gave up 1 base, with 0 bases separating them. The length of the CDR3 is 11 residues. This entry comes from a study of a mutant IDH1 vaccine in newly diagnosed glioma. Study-wide context: Patients, over weeks 1, 3, 5, 7, 11, 15, 19 and 23, received a total of eight vaccinations. There were approximately 60% males and roughly 38% females among treated patients, whose mean age was roughly 40 years.

Generated by immunoSEQ multiplex PCR, the TCRdb table keeps only in-frame clones and is missing some. The sample shows under 45,000 clones, under 95% of them seen only once. Time point given: week 23, last vaccination. Every vaccine dose comprised 300 ug of mutant IDH1 20-mer peptide plus topical imiquimod. Study outcomes and limitations: The vaccine induced immune responses, and these occurred in roughly 95% of patients.

The sample in question was PBMCs, obtained from a glioma patient whose treatment included an IDH1 peptide vaccine. This TCR was recovered from a man aged 50-59 years with glioma. The chain employs TRBV7-9 and TRBJ2-5, with D hard to call. CDR3 in amino acids: CASSFQETQYF. The CDR3 DNA follows: TGTGCCAGCAGCTTCCAAGAGACCCAGTACTTC.